One and the same sample provided the 3 T cell receptor beta chains below, sequenced in a study of CD8 T cells in ankylosing spondylitis. Study findings and constraints: Ankylosing spondylitis blood appeared to carry a characteristic TCR beta motif of several highly homologous variants.

The antigens of these receptors remain unknown. TCRdb re-called the 5' RACE reads through MiXCR, storing one row per CDR3 protein. The sample records under 850,000 distinct CDR3 sequences, 15% to 20% being singletons. Sequences were obtained from blood, either unsorted or a sorted T cell fraction (not recorded which). These receptors all come from a male donor with ankylosing spondylitis.

This clonotype was seen a few times. This chain uses TRBV29-1 with TRBJ2-1; TRBD2 aligns across 8 bases. This CDR3 spans 16 amino acids. The germline gives CDR1 SQVTM, CDR2 ANQGSEA. This CDR3 reads CSLTGVAGLIYNEQFF. CDR3 DNA: TGCAGTCTTACCGGGGTAGCGGGATTAATTTACAATGAGCAGTTCTTC.

This clonotype has just a few counts. The chain carries TRBV12-3 or TRBV12-4 and TRBJ2-2, with 7 bases aligning to TRBD1. V lost 5 bases, J lost 7 bases, and 7 bases stayed unmatched. The CDR3 is made up of 14 amino acids. This CDR3 is CASSTGQADGELFF. In nucleotides, the CDR3 is TGTGCCAGCAGTACCGGACAGGCGGACGGGGAGCTGTTTTTT.

The chain couples TRBV6-1 to TRBJ1-1; 8 nucleotides agree with TRBD1. This CDR3 has 15 residues. Germline V gene sequence: CDR1 MNHNS, CDR2 SASEGT. The V and J ends lost 7 bases and 1 base, in that order; junction bases with no gene match: 8. CDR3 in amino acids: CASTTTGAGNTEAFF. The CDR3 DNA is TGTGCCAGCACCACGACAGGGGCAGGGAACACTGAAGCTTTCTTT.